The sequence of this TCR beta chain was determined in a study of control samples from healthy donors and cancer patients. CDR3 size: 15 residues. V dropped 3 bases and J dropped 2; count of bases not matched to a gene: 4. Germline assignment: CDR1 KGHSH and CDR2 LQKENI. Repertoires were generated with immunoSEQ multiplex PCR, while TCRdb's copy carries only in-frame clones and drops some. The sample comprises roughly 130,000 clones, 90% of which are singletons, and approximately 2.7% rests with the top ten. V and J are TRBV18 and TRBJ2-7, with 10 positions matching TRBD2. Sequences were obtained from blood. This receptor was taken from a young man in good health. Here the CDR3 DNA reads TGTGCCAGCTCACCGCCTAGCGGGGGACCCTACGAGCAGTACTTC. Residues: CASSPPSGGPYEQYF. The full variable domain, in which reference TRBV18 and TRBJ2-7 provide the parts outside the CDR3, is NAGVMQNPRHLVRRRGQEARLRCSPMKGHSHVYWYRQLPEEGLKFMVYLQKENIIDESGMPKERFSAEFPKEGPSILRIQQVVRGDSAAYFCASSPPSGGPYEQYFGPGTRLTVT.